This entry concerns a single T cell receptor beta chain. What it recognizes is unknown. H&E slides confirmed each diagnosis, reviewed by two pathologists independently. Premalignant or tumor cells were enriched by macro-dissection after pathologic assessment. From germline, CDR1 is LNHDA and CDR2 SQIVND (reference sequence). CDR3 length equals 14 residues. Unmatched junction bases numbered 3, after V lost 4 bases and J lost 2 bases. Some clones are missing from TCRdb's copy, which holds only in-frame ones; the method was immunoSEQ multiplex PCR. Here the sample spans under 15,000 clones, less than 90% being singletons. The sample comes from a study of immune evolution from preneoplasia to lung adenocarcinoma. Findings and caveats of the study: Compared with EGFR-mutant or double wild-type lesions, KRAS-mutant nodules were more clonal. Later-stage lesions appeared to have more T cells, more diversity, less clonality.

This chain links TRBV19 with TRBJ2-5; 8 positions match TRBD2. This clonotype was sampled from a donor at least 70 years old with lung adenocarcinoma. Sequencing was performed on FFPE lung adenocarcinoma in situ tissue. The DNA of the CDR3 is TGTGCCAGTAGTAGGGCTAGCGGGCAAGAGACCCAGTACTTC. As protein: CASSRASGQETQYF. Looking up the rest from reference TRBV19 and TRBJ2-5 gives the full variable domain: DGGITQSPKYLFRKEGQNVTLSCEQNLNHDAMYWYRQDPGQGLRLIYYSQIVNDFQKGDIAEGYSVSREKKESFPLTVTSAQKNPTAFYLCASSRASGQETQYFGPGTRLLVL.